The entry below gives a single T cell receptor beta chain sequence along with its context. PCR used 60 Vbeta primers and 13 Jbeta primers. Here immunoSEQ multiplex PCR was the method, and the copy in TCRdb shows in-frame clones only, minus some. The data show under 250,000 clones, over 75% seen once. The germline V gene encodes CDR1 LNHDA and CDR2 SQIVND (reference sequence). CDR3 length: 17 amino acids. Between the trimmed V and J ends, which lost 5 bases and 0 bases, there was a span of 17 bases. The data were obtained in a study of cytomegalovirus exposure and HLA in healthy donors. The receptor comes from a male donor in good health and CMV-seronegative. V is TRBV19 and J is TRBJ2-1; the D gene is possibly TRBD2 (6 bases). What was sequenced was PBMCs. In DNA form, the CDR3 reads TGTGCCAGTAGTGTTGGCAGGGACTCTCCCTCCTACAATGAGCAGTTCTTC. Its protein product is CASSVGRDSPSYNEQFF.